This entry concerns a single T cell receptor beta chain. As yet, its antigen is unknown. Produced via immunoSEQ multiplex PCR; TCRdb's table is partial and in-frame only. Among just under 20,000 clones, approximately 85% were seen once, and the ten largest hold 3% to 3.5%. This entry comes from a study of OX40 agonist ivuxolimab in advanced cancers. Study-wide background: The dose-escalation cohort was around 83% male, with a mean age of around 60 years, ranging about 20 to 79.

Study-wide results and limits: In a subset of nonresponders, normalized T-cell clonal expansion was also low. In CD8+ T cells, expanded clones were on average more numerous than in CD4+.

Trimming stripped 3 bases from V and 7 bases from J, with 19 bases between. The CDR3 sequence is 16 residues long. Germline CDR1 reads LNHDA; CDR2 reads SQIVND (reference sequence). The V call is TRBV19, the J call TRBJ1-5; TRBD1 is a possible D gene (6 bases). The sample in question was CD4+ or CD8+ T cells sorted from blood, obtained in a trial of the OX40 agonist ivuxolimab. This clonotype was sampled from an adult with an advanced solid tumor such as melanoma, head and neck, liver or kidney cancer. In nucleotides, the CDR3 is TGTGCCAGTAGTATGTTATCGGGCGGGAGGGGGCAGCCCCAGCATTTT. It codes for CASSMLSGGRGQPQHF.